This paragraph covers one TCR beta chain sequence. The antigen this receptor binds is unknown. The record has no base qualities; no much larger clone is one base away. There are 14 amino acids in the CDR3, from cysteine to phenylalanine inclusive. Only the CDR3 portion is preserved as DNA: 42 bases, with reading frame beginning at the first base. Trimmed from V: 6 bases; trimmed from J: 8 bases; junction bases lacking a gene match: 9. Reading the germline V gene gives CDR1 SGHTA and CDR2 FQGNSA. The data were taken from a study of blood T cell repertoires in COVID-19 (dated by TCRdb to 2018 to 2020). At the level of the whole study: Samples covering the acute and convalescent phases of COVID-19 were provided by collaborators in the United States, Italy and Spain. Nearly every sample came with metadata listing a de-identified subject ID, COVID-19 status, age in years and sex. Where available, HLA class I and class II types were obtained from metadata supplied by the sample provider rather than from assay-based typing. The dataset comprised deeply sampled blood TCRbeta repertoires from subjects exposed to, actively infected with, or recovered from COVID-19. Samples were obtained from the ongoing ImmuneRACE study (first 160 participants) and from approximately 1,200 subjects provided by 6 global collaborators. The material from the prospective study consisted of cDNA or gDNA derived from T cells, B-cell-depleted T cells, or PBMCs. The repertoires were released in a freely available public database intended as a resource for research on the immune response to SARS-CoV-2.

In the prospective study, participants were roughly 18 to 100 years old, resided in 24 geographic areas of the United States, and were enrolled through a virtual design. In the prospective study, participants were assigned to cohorts based on the clinical history participants reported in a screening survey and a study questionnaire. Recovered participants in ImmuneRACE Cohort 3 were defined by two consecutive negative NP/OP PCR tests, clearance by a healthcare professional, or resolution of symptoms. Each participant in the prospective study had whole blood, serum and a nasopharyngeal or oropharyngeal swab collected by mobile phlebotomists. Prospective study participants could optionally give additional blood draws and questionnaires over an approximately two-month period. Before DNA extraction, blood samples from the prospective study were shipped at room temperature or frozen. TCRbeta CDR3 regions were amplified from genomic DNA using the immunoSEQ Assay, a bias-controlled multiplex PCR. The authors' pipeline ran thus. Nucleated cell counts per sample were estimated from amplification of reference gene primers within the assay. Sequence reads were collapsed and filtered to measure the absolute abundance of every unique TCRbeta CDR3 rearrangement. For each sample, productive Simpson clonality was calculated as the square root of Simpson's diversity index over productive rearrangements. TCRdb provides this immuneACCESS table in a form limited to in-frame rearrangements. Some clones are lacking; in checked studies, under half of them reflect an unresolved V gene, and why the rest are absent is not known. That table furnishes V, J and clone size, whereas the DNA furnished D and trimming. This sample is represented by 140,000 to 150,000 clones; about 89% of them were singletons. The ten top clones hold approximately 11% of the sample.

Beyond this particular receptor, the publication reports: How much clinical and demographic metadata was included differed by source and by participant, and the metadata was provided uncurated.

Sequencing used PBMCs or T cells enriched from blood (not recorded which). The chain employs TRBV7-2 and TRBJ2-1; 8 junctional bases match TRBD2. The origin of this receptor is a man aged 60 to 69 who had recovered from COVID-19. CDR3 sequence: CASSKLAGLYEQFF. The base sequence is TGTGCCAGCAGTAAGCTAGCGGGCCTCTATGAGCAGTTCTTC.